The 2 T cell receptor beta chains below were found in one sample sequenced in a study of shared clonotypes between healthy human individuals. Some clones are missing from TCRdb's copy, which holds only in-frame ones; the method was immunoSEQ multiplex PCR. The data contain 560,000 or so clones, around 96% of them seen just once; the ten biggest clones take up more than 0.085%. Naive CD8 populations comprised CD45RO-negative cells positively selected for CCR7, excluding terminally differentiated effector memory CD45RA+ cells. The sample consisted of naive CD8+ T cells sorted from blood. The receptors were sampled from a young woman in good health.

The chain combines TRBV27 with TRBJ1-5; 7 bases agree with TRBD1. The germline V gene has CDR1 MNHEY and CDR2 SMNVEV (reference sequence). The CDR3 has 15 amino acids. J was trimmed by 0 bases and V by 2 bases; bases with no gene match: 1. CDR3 amino acids: CASSLGTVSNQPQHF. The CDR3 DNA reads TGTGCCAGCAGTTTAGGGACAGTTAGCAATCAGCCCCAGCATTTT.

This clone was recorded once. The V call is TRBV6-5, the J call TRBJ2-5; unclear D gene. The CDR3 extends over 13 amino acids. Germline assignment: CDR1 MNHEY and CDR2 SVGAGI. Trimming took off 2 bases at V and 4 bases at J, with 8 bases between the two ends. The CDR3 is CASSYGLGETQYF. The CDR3, as DNA: TGTGCCAGCAGTTACGGGTTGGGAGAGACCCAGTACTTC.